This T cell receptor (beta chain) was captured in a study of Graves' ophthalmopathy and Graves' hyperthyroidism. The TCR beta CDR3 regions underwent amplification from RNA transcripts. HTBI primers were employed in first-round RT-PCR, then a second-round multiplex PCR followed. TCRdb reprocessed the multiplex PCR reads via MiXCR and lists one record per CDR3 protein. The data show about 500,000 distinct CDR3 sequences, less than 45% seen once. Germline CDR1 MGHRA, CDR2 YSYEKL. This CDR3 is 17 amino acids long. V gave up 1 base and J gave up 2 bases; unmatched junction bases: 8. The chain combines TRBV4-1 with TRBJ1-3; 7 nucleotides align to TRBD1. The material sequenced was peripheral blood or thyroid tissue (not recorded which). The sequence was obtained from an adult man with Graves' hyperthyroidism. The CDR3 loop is CASSQVEGAAAGNTIYF. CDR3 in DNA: TGCGCCAGCAGCCAAGTTGAGGGGGCGGCTGCTGGAAACACCATATATTTT.